This is a list of T cell receptor beta chains from one sample in a study of blood T cell repertoires in COVID-19. The assay was immunoSEQ multiplex PCR, and TCRdb's table has in-frame clones only and misses some. The sample yields 120,000 to 150,000 clones, roughly 90% seen once. The sequencing input was PBMCs or T cells enriched from blood (not recorded which). These receptors came from a woman in her 30s with acute COVID-19. CDR3s include the opening cysteine and the closing phenylalanine or tryptophan. Fields, in order: D gene, V gene, clone size, J gene, CDR3 protein, CDR3 DNA. D genes are given only for firm matches. Expanded clones are given a class, and other clones once, few, many or no size at all.

TRBD1,TRBV9,NA,TRBJ1-5,CASSVTGGGQPQHF,TGTGCCAGCAGCGTCACAGGGGGGGGTCAGCCCCAGCATTTT
TRBD2,TRBV7-9,NA,TRBJ2-3,CASSLWASGTVLDTQYF,TGTGCCAGCAGCTTATGGGCTAGCGGGACTGTGCTGGATACGCAGTATTTT
TRBD2,TRBV5-1,NA,TRBJ2-1,CASSPELAGGYNEQFF,TGCGCCAGCAGCCCGGAACTAGCGGGAGGATACAATGAGCAGTTCTTC
TRBD2,TRBV5-4,NA,TRBJ2-5,CASSFGTSGQETQYF,TGTGCCAGCAGCTTCGGGACTAGCGGACAAGAGACCCAGTACTTC
NA,TRBV19,NA,TRBJ2-7,CASSSTGYEQYF,TGTGCCAGTAGTTCAACAGGGTACGAGCAGTACTTC
TRBD2,TRBV2,NA,TRBJ2-4,CASSEAISLRERGGNIQYF,TGTGCCAGCAGTGAAGCCATCTCCCTCCGGGAGCGGGGGGGAAACATTCAGTACTTC
NA,TRBV6-5,NA,TRBJ2-7,CASSYPSLSYEQYF,TGTGCCAGCAGTTACCCCTCCCTGTCCTACGAGCAGTACTTC
NA,TRBV7-2,NA,TRBJ2-1,CASNDGLEWNEQFF,TGTGCCAGCAACGACGGCCTGGAGTGGAATGAGCAGTTCTTC
TRBD2,TRBV6-5,NA,TRBJ2-7,CASTNSGGYEQYF,TGTGCCAGCACCAATAGCGGGGGCTACGAGCAGTACTTC
TRBD1,TRBV7-9,NA,TRBJ1-1,CASRRPGQGENTEAFF,TGTGCCAGCAGACGTCCGGGACAGGGGGAGAACACTGAAGCTTTCTTT
TRBD2,TRBV28,NA,TRBJ2-3,CASSFGLAGVLMPDTQYF,TGTGCCAGCAGTTTTGGACTAGCGGGAGTCTTAATGCCAGATACGCAGTATTTT
NA,TRBV24-1,once,TRBJ2-3,CATSRVSTDTQYF,TGTGCCACATCCCGCGTTAGCACAGATACGCAGTATTTT
NA,TRBV30,once,TRBJ1-5,CAWSFLGGGQPQHF,TGTGCCTGGAGTTTTTTGGGGGGTGGCCAGCCCCAGCATTTT
NA,TRBV30,NA,TRBJ1-5,CAWSEGGQPQHF,TGTGCCTGGAGTGAGGGAGGACAGCCCCAGCATTTT
TRBD2,TRBV27,NA,TRBJ2-5,CASSPFAGGRETQYF,TGTGCCAGCAGTCCTTTCGCGGGAGGGCGGGAGACCCAGTACTTC
NA,TRBV10-3,NA,TRBJ1-5,CAISPGGADQPQHF,TGTGCCATCTCCCCGGGGGGTGCGGATCAGCCCCAGCATTTT
TRBD2,TRBV11-3,NA,TRBJ2-7,CASSKGPSGRVRACEQYF,TGTGCCAGCAGCAAAGGCCCTAGCGGGAGGGTAAGGGCCTGCGAGCAGTACTTC
TRBD2,TRBV7-9,once,TRBJ2-3,CASSLDFVERDKDTQYF,TGTGCCAGCAGCTTAGATTTCGTGGAGCGGGATAAAGATACGCAGTATTTT
TRBD1,TRBV19,NA,TRBJ1-5,CASSTRDRGLGSNQPQHF,TGTGCCAGTAGTACCCGGGACAGGGGGCTCGGGAGCAATCAGCCCCAGCATTTT
NA,TRBV6-5,NA,TRBJ1-1,CASSSRGRFGNTEAFF,TGTGCCAGCAGTTCAAGGGGCCGCTTCGGGAACACTGAAGCTTTCTTT
NA,TRBV19,NA,TRBJ2-7,CASSLDSLTTYEQYF,TGTGCCAGTAGCTTGGACAGCTTAACGACCTACGAGCAGTACTTC
NA,TRBV27,NA,TRBJ1-5,CASSVTGNQPQHF,TGTGCCAGCTCTGTAACAGGGAATCAGCCCCAGCATTTT
NA,TRBV11-2,NA,TRBJ1-1,CASSLVRGGKRAFF,TGTGCCAGCAGCTTAGTTAGGGGGGGGAAACGAGCTTTCTTT
NA,TRBV28,once,TRBJ2-3,CASRFTAADTQYF,TGTGCCAGCCGATTTACAGCGGCAGATACGCAGTATTTT
NA,TRBV28,NA,TRBJ2-7,CASSLQAGEQYF,TGTGCCAGCAGTTTGCAGGCTGGGGAGCAGTACTTC
TRBD1,TRBV2,few,TRBJ1-1,CASSRDSNTEAFF,TGTGCCAGCAGTCGGGACAGCAACACTGAAGCTTTCTTT
NA,TRBV16,NA,TRBJ1-1,CASSQSQPGHRNTEAFF,TGTGCCAGCAGCCAATCCCAACCGGGACACCGGAACACTGAAGCTTTCTTT
NA,TRBV7-2,NA,TRBJ2-5,CASTPSQETQYF,TGTGCCAGCACACCCAGCCAAGAGACCCAGTACTTC
TRBD2,TRBV11-2,NA,TRBJ2-1,CASSPGLAGGIEQFF,TGTGCCAGCAGCCCAGGACTAGCGGGAGGGATTGAGCAGTTCTTC
TRBD2,TRBV4-3,once,TRBJ2-1,CASSQLLAGIYEQFF,TGCGCCAGCAGCCAACTACTAGCGGGAATCTATGAGCAGTTCTTC
NA,TRBV9,NA,TRBJ1-4,CASSEWGGNEKLFF,TGTGCCAGCAGCGAGTGGGGAGGCAATGAAAAACTGTTTTTT
NA,TRBV28,NA,TRBJ2-4,CASSFVWQGAKNIQYF,TGTGCCAGCAGTTTTGTTTGGCAGGGGGCCAAAAACATTCAGTACTTC
TRBD2,TRBV10-3,NA,TRBJ2-7,CAISETGGPYEQYF,TGTGCCATCAGTGAGACGGGAGGGCCCTACGAGCAGTACTTC
NA,TRBV7-2,NA,TRBJ2-6,CASSLTMRASGANVLTF,TGTGCCAGCAGCTTAACGATGAGGGCCTCTGGGGCCAACGTCCTGACTTTC
NA,TRBV11-1,many,TRBJ2-7,CASSNTGIKYEQYF,TGTGCCAGCAGCAACACAGGGATCAAGTACGAGCAGTACTTC
NA,TRBV5-4,NA,TRBJ2-2,CASSPSVGANTGELFF,TGTGCCAGCAGCCCCTCAGTGGGCGCGAACACCGGGGAGCTGTTTTTT
TRBD2,TRBV7-3,NA,TRBJ2-5,CASSRTSGIGTQYF,TGTGCCAGCAGTAGGACTAGCGGGATTGGGACCCAGTACTTC
TRBD2,TRBV3-1/TRBV3-2,NA,TRBJ2-2,CASSQVLAGSTGELFF,TGTGCCAGCAGCCAAGTACTAGCGGGAAGCACCGGGGAGCTGTTTTTT
NA,TRBV7-9,NA,TRBJ1-1,CASSPGTSTNTEAFF,TGTGCCAGCAGCCCCGGGACTTCCACTAACACTGAAGCTTTCTTT
NA,TRBV14,few,TRBJ2-1,CASSNRPLSGEQFF,TGTGCCAGCAGCAATAGGCCACTGTCGGGTGAGCAGTTCTTC
NA,TRBV5-1,NA,TRBJ1-1,CASSLRGSETEAFF,TGCGCCAGCAGCTTACGGGGTTCAGAGACTGAAGCTTTCTTT
NA,TRBV29-1,NA,TRBJ2-7,CSVSDDAASYEQYF,TGCAGCGTATCCGATGACGCGGCCTCCTACGAGCAGTACTTC
TRBD2,TRBV29-1,NA,TRBJ2-1,CSVYGEGNEQFF,TGCAGCGTTTATGGGGAGGGTAATGAGCAGTTCTTC
NA,TRBV19,NA,TRBJ2-1,CASSIGTPSYNEQFF,TGTGCCAGTAGTATAGGGACACCCTCTTACAATGAGCAGTTCTTC
NA,TRBV7-2,NA,TRBJ2-5,CASSSGLTGRRETQYF,TGTGCCAGCAGCTCGGGACTCACAGGTCGGCGGGAGACCCAGTACTTC
NA,TRBV2,NA,TRBJ1-2,CAGTLRADSSGYTF,TGTGCCGGCACACTTCGGGCGGACTCGTCGGGCTACACCTTC
NA,TRBV28,NA,TRBJ1-5,CASSLSTGFGNQPQHF,TGTGCCAGCAGTTTATCAACAGGGTTCGGCAATCAGCCCCAGCATTTT
NA,TRBV5-1,NA,TRBJ2-4,CASSFGFPLDIQYF,TGCGCCAGCAGCTTTGGATTCCCCCTAGACATTCAGTACTTC
TRBD1,TRBV7-2,NA,TRBJ2-1,CASSSAGTGHSEQFF,TGTGCCAGCAGCTCCGCCGGGACAGGTCATAGTGAGCAGTTCTTC
TRBD2,TRBV9,NA,TRBJ2-7,CASSFSGTSGSEQYF,TGTGCCAGCAGCTTCAGCGGGACTAGCGGGAGTGAGCAGTACTTC
NA,TRBV5-1,NA,TRBJ1-1,CASSLGSTEAFF,TGCGCCAGCAGCTTGGGGAGCACTGAAGCTTTCTTT
TRBD1,TRBV27,NA,TRBJ2-3,CASSTRQGVNTQYF,TGTGCCAGCAGTACCCGACAGGGGGTAAATACGCAGTATTTT
TRBD1,TRBV24-1,NA,TRBJ1-5,CATSDRSPRDRGTSGQPQHF,TGTGCCACCAGTGATCGCTCCCCCCGGGACAGGGGTACGAGTGGCCAGCCCCAGCATTTT
NA,TRBV7-9,NA,TRBJ1-2,CASSSRGRVGGYTF,TGTGCCAGCAGCTCTAGGGGCAGGGTGGGAGGCTACACCTTC